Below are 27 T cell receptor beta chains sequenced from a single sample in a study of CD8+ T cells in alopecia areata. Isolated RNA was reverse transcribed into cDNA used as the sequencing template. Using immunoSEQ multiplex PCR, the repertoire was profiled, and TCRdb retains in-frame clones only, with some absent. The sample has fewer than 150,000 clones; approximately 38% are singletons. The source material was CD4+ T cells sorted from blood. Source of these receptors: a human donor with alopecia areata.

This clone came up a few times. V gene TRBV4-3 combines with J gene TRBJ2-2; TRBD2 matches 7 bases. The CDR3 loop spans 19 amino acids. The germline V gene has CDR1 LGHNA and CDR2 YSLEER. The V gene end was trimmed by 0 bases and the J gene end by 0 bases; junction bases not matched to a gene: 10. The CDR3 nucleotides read TGCGCCAGCAGCCAAGAATACTGGCGCGGGAGTGCGAACACCGGGGAGCTGTTTTTT. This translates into CASSQEYWRGSANTGELFF.

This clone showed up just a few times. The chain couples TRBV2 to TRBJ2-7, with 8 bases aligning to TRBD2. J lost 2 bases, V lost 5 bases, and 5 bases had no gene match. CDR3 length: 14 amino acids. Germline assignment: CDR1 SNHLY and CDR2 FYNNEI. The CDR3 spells CASSIAGPPYEQYF. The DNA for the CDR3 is TGTGCCAGCAGTATAGCGGGACCCCCCTACGAGCAGTACTTC.

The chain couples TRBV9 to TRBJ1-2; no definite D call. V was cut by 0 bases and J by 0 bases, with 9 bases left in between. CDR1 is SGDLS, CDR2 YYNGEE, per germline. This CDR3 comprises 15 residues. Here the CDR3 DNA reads TGTGCCAGCAGCGTAGTCGCAGGACCTAACTATGGCTACACCTTC. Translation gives CASSVVAGPNYGYTF.

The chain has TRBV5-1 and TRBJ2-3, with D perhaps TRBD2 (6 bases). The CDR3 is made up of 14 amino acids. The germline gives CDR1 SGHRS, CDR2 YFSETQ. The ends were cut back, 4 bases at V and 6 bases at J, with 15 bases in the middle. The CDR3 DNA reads TGCGCCAGCAGCCAAAGACTAGTAGGCGATACGCAGTATTTT. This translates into CASSQRLVGDTQYF.

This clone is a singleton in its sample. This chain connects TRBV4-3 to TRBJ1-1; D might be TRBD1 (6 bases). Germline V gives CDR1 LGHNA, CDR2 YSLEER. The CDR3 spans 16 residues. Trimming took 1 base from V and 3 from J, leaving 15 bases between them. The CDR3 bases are TGCGCCAGCAGCCAAGTCCTGGGGGCAGGGGACACTGAAGCTTTCTTT. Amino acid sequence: CASSQVLGAGDTEAFF.

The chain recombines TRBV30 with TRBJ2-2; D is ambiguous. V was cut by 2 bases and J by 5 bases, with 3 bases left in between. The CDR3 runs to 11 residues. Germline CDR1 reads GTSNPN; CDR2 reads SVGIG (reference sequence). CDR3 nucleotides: TGTGCCTGGAGTCTGACCGGGGAGCTGTTTTTT. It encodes CAWSLTGELFF.

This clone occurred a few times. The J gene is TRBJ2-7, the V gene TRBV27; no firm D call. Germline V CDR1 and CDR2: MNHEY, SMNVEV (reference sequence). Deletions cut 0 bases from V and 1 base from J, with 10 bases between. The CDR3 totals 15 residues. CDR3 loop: CASSLSLLGSYEQYF. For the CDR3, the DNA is TGTGCCAGCAGTTTATCGCTGTTAGGTTCCTACGAGCAGTACTTC.

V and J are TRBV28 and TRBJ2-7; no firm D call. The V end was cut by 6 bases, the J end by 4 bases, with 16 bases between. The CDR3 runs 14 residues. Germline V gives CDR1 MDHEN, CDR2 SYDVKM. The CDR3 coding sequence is TGTGCCAGCAGCCCCCCCGGACGGGCGTACGAGCAGTACTTC. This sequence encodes CASSPPGRAYEQYF.

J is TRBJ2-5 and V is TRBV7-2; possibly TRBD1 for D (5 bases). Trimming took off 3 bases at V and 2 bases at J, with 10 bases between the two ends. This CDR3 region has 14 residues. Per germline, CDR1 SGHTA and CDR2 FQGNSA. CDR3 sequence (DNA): TGTGCCAGCAGCTTTGGGGCCGTACAAGAGACCCAGTACTTC. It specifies CASSFGAVQETQYF.

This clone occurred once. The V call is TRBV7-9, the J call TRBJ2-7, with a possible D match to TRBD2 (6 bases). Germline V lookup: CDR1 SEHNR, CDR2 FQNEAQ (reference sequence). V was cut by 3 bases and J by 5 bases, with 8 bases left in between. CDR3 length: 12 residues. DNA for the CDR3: TGTGCCAGCAGCTTCTCGGGAGACGAGCAGTACTTC. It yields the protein CASSFSGDEQYF.

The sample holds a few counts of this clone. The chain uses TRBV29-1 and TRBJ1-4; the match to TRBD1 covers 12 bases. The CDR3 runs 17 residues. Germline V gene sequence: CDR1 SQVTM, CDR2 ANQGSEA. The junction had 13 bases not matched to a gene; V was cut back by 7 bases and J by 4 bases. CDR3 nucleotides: TGCAGCGCCCTCGGGACAGGGGGCCGTTCTGGTAATGAAAAACTGTTTTTT. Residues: CSALGTGGRSGNEKLFF. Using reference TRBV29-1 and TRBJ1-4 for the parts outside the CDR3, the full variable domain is SAVISQKPSRDICQRGTSLTIQCQVDSQVTMMFWYRQQPGQSLTLIATANQGSEATYESGFVIDKFPISRPNLTFSTLTVSNMSPEDSSIYLCSALGTGGRSGNEKLFFGSGTQLSVL.

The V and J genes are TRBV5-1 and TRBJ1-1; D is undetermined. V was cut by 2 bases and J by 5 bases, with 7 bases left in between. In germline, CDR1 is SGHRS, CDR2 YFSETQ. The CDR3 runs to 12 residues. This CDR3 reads CASSLIGTEAFF. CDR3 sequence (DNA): TGCGCCAGCAGCTTAATCGGTACTGAAGCTTTCTTT.

CDR3 DNA: TGTGCCAGCAGCAGAAGGACAGGGGTCGGTCAAGAGACCCAGTACTTC. Translation gives CASSRRTGVGQETQYF. This chain connects TRBV5-4 to TRBJ2-5, with TRBD1 matching over 9 bases. The CDR3 is 16 residues long. Germline lookup yields CDR1 SGHNT and CDR2 YYREEE (reference sequence). The V gene end was trimmed by 4 bases and the J gene end by 2 bases; junction bases not matched to a gene: 9.

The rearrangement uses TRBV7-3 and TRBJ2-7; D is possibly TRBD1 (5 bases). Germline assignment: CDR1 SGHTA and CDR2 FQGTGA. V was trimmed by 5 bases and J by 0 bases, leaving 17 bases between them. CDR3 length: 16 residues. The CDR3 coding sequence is TGTGCCAGCAGCACCTCAGGGTTTGCCTCCTCCTACGAGCAGTACTTC. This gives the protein CASSTSGFASSYEQYF.

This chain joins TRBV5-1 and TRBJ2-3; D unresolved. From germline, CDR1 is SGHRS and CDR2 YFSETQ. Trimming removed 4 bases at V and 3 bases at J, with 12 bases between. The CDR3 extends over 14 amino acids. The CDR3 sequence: CASSLDTTTDTQYF. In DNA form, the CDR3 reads TGCGCCAGCAGCCTGGATACCACAACAGATACGCAGTATTTT. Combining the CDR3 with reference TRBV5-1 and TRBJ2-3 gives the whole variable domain KAGVTQTPRYLIKTRGQQVTLSCSPISGHRSVSWYQQTPGQGLQFLFEYFSETQRNKGNFPGRFSGRQFSNSRSEMNVSTLELGDSALYLCASSLDTTTDTQYFGPGTRLTVL.

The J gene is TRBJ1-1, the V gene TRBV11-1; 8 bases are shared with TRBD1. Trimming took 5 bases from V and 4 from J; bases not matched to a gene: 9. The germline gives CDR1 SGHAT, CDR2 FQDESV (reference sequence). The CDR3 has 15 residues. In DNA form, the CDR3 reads TGTGCCAGCAGCCCGGTGGACAGGGCGTCCACTGAAGCTTTCTTT. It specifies CASSPVDRASTEAFF.

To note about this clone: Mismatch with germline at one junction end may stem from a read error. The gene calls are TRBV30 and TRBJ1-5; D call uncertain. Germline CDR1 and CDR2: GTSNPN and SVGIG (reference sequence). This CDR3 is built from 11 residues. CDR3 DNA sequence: TGTGCCTGGAGTGGAGGTCAGGCCCAGCATTTT. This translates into CAWSGGQAQHF.

As DNA, the CDR3 is TGTGCCTGTACACAGGGTCGGGGAAATAATTCACCCCTCCACTTT. Translating it yields CACTQGRGNNSPLHF. The V call is TRBV30, the J call TRBJ1-6, with D possibly TRBD1 on 6 matching bases. Germline CDR1 and CDR2: GTSNPN and SVGIG (reference sequence). The CDR3 is made up of 15 amino acids. V was trimmed by 6 bases and J by 5 bases, leaving 17 bases between them.

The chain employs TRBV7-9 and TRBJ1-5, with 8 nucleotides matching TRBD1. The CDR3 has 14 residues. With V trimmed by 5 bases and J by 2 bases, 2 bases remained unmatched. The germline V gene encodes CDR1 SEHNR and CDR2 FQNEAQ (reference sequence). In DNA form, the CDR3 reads TGTGCCAGCAGCCAGACAGGGGGCAATCAGCCCCAGCATTTT. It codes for CASSQTGGNQPQHF. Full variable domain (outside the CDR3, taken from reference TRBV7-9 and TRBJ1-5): DTGVSQNPRHKITKRGQNVTFRCDPISEHNRLYWYRQTLGQGPEFLTYFQNEAQLEKSRLLSDRFSAERPKGSFSTLEIQRTEQGDSAMYLCASSQTGGNQPQHFGDGTRLSIL.

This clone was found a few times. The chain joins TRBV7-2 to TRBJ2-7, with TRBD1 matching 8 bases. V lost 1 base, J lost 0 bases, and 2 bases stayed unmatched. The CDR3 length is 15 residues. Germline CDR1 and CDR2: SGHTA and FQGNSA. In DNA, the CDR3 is TGTGCCAGCAGCTTAGGGGACAGGAGCTCCTACGAGCAGTACTTC. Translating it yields CASSLGDRSSYEQYF.

This chain's CDR3 is CASSHPVIDQPQHF. Written as DNA, the CDR3 is TGCGCCAGCAGCCACCCGGTAATTGATCAGCCCCAGCATTTT. This chain uses TRBV4-1 with TRBJ1-5; the D is unclear. The CDR3 sequence is 14 residues long. Germline lookup yields CDR1 MGHRA and CDR2 YSYEKL. The V gene lost 3 bases and the J gene lost 5 bases, with 11 bases spanning the gap.

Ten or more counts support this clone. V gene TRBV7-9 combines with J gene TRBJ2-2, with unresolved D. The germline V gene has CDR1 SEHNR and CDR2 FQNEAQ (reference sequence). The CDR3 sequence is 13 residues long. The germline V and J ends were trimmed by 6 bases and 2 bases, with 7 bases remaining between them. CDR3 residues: CASSLLNTGELFF. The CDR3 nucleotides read TGTGCCAGCAGTCTTCTTAACACCGGGGAGCTGTTTTTT.

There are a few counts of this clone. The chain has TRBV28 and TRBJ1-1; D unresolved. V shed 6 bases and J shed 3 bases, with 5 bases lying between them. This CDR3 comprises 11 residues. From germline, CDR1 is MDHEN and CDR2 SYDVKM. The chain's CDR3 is CASSRYTEAFF. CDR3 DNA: TGTGCCAGCAGCCGATACACTGAAGCTTTCTTT.

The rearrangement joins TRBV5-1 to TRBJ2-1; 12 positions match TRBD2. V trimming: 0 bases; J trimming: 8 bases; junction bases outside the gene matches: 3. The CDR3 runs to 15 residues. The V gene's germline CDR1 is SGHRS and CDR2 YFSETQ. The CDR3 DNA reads TGCGCCAGCAGCTTGGGACTAGCGGGAGTCGATGAGCAGTTCTTC. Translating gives CASSLGLAGVDEQFF.

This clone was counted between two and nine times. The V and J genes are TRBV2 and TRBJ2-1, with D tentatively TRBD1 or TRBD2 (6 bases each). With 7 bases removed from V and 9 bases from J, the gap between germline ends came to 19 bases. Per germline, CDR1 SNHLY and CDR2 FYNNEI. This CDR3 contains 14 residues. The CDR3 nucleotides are TGTGCCAGCACTCCCGGGACTCGCAGGGGTGAGCAGTTCTTC. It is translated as CASTPGTRRGEQFF.

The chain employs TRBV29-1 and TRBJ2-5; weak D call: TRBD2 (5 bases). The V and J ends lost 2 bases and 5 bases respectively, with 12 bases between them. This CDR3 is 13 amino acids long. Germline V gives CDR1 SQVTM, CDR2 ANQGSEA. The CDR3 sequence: CSVERQRGETQYF. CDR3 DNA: TGCAGCGTTGAACGGCAGCGCGGGGAGACCCAGTACTTC.

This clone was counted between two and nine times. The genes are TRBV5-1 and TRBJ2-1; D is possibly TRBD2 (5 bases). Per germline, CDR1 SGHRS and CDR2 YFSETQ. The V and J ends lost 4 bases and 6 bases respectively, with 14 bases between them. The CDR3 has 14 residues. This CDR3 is CASSRDFKGNEQFF. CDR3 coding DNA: TGCGCCAGCAGCCGGGATTTCAAGGGCAATGAGCAGTTCTTC.